Below are 21 T cell receptor beta chains sequenced from a single sample in a study of identical twins. A single record per CDR3 protein comes from TCRdb applying MiXCR to the 5' RACE reads. The sample includes 500,000 to 700,000 distinct CDR3 sequences, 7.1% of them seen just once. The data were also submitted as part of a second study, on yellow fever vaccine responses in identical twins.

Sequencing used PBMCs. These receptors were obtained from a woman under 30 in good health.

Many counts were recorded for this clonotype. V is TRBV20-1 and J is TRBJ2-1; possibly TRBD2 for D (6 bases). The V end lost 1 base, the J end lost 8 bases, and 15 bases lay between the germline ends. CDR1 is DFQATT and CDR2 is SNEGSKA in the germline V gene (reference sequence). The CDR3 spans 14 residues. The CDR3 sequence: CSARGGAGYHEQFF. The CDR3 DNA follows: TGCAGTGCTAGAGGTGGGGCGGGATACCATGAGCAGTTCTTC.

This clonotype was seen ten or more times. V usage is TRBV11-2 and J usage is TRBJ2-3, with 9 bases lining up with TRBD2. The CDR3 spans 15 residues. Germline-derived CDR1 and CDR2 are SGHAT and FQNNGV. Trimming removed 6 bases from V and 1 base from J; junction bases left unmatched: 5. The CDR3 sequence is CASSLSGSGTDTQYF. The CDR3 DNA reads as TGTGCCAGCAGTCTTAGCGGGAGCGGCACAGATACGCAGTATTTT.

On this clonotype: A junction end diverges from the germline sequence, so it may reflect a read error. The J gene is TRBJ2-1, the V gene TRBV3-1; 9 bases agree with TRBD2. The CDR3 is 13 amino acids. The germline V gene encodes CDR1 LGHDT and CDR2 YNNKEL (reference sequence). CDR3 DNA: TGTGCCAGCAGTAGCGGGGGTTACAATAAGCAGTTCTTC. Its protein product is CASSSGGYNKQFF.

This clonotype was counted a few times. This chain uses TRBV29-1 with TRBJ1-2; the match to TRBD1 covers 8 bases. Trimming cost V 7 bases and J 7 bases; bases outside gene matches: 17. Germline CDR1 SQVTM, CDR2 ANQGSEA. This CDR3 region has 15 residues. The CDR3 is CSAAGPGQATSGYTF. In DNA, the CDR3 is TGCAGCGCCGCGGGACCGGGACAGGCGACCTCTGGCTACACCTTC.

This clonotype has just a few counts. The chain is built from TRBV7-9 and TRBJ2-2; D ambiguous. The germline gives CDR1 SEHNR, CDR2 FQNEAQ (reference sequence). The CDR3 is 14 residues long. The ends were cut back, 6 bases at V and 2 bases at J, with 10 bases in the middle. CDR3 in DNA: TGTGCCAGCAGTCCCCTCCTAAACACCGGGGAGCTGTTTTTT. Protein: CASSPLLNTGELFF.

Ten or more counts support this clonotype. V usage is TRBV20-1 and J usage is TRBJ2-3; the D gene is possibly TRBD2 (5 bases). This CDR3 is 16 amino acids long. V dropped 1 base and J dropped 2 bases, with 16 bases sitting between them. Germline CDR1 reads DFQATT; CDR2 reads SNEGSKA (reference sequence). The CDR3 DNA reads as TGCAGTGCTAGAGTGACCGGACTTGGCCCCACAGATACGCAGTATTTT. Translating it yields CSARVTGLGPTDTQYF.

As for this clonotype: A much larger clone lies a single base off, so this may be a read error. The chain has TRBV11-3 and TRBJ2-2; TRBD1 is a possible D gene (6 bases). Germline V lookup: CDR1 SGHNT, CDR2 YENEEA. Trimming shortened V by 2 bases and J by 6 bases, and 7 bases separated the two germline ends. The CDR3 is 13 residues long. CDR3 in DNA: TGTGCCAGCAGCTTACAGGGGCCCGGGGAGCTGTTTTTT. Residues: CASSLQGPGELFF.

This chain links TRBV5-1 with TRBJ2-3; TRBD2 matches 9 bases. Unmatched junction bases numbered 6, after V lost 0 bases and J lost 4 bases. The CDR3 runs 16 residues. Germline CDR1 reads SGHRS; CDR2 reads YFSETQ. CDR3 sequence: CASSLGSSGNSDTQYF. In nucleotides, the CDR3 is TGCGCCAGCAGCTTGGGATCTAGCGGGAACTCAGATACGCAGTATTTT.

Here the CDR3 reads CASSFDRGFSTDTQYF. CDR3 in DNA: TGTGCCAGCAGCTTCGACAGGGGGTTTAGCACAGATACGCAGTATTTT. The V and J genes are TRBV7-9 and TRBJ2-3; 9 bases agree with TRBD1. Germline V CDR1 and CDR2: SEHNR, FQNEAQ (reference sequence). The CDR3 covers 16 residues. Losses at the gene ends were 3 bases for V and 0 bases for J; bases not matched to a gene: 4.

This clonotype was detected a few times. The J gene is TRBJ2-3, the V gene TRBV5-4; TRBD1 is a possible D gene (6 bases). There are 14 residues in the CDR3. The germline gives CDR1 SGHNT, CDR2 YYREEE (reference sequence). Trimming pared 2 bases from V and 5 bases from J, leaving 12 bases between. CDR3 sequence (DNA): TGTGCCAGCAGCTTTGGCCCCAGGGGAGATACGCAGTATTTT. This encodes CASSFGPRGDTQYF.

Only a few counts were recorded for this clonotype. The chain carries TRBV5-1 and TRBJ1-4; a possible D gene is TRBD1 (6 bases). The CDR3 consists of 14 residues. Germline V gene data show CDR1 as SGHRS and CDR2 as YFSETQ. V gave up 7 bases and J gave up 1 base, with 11 bases separating them. CDR3 protein: CASRGDITNEKLFF. DNA for the CDR3: TGCGCCAGCCGCGGGGACATAACTAATGAAAAACTGTTTTTT. The complete variable domain, with remaining parts taken from reference TRBV5-1 and TRBJ1-4, reads KAGVTQTPRYLIKTRGQQVTLSCSPISGHRSVSWYQQTPGQGLQFLFEYFSETQRNKGNFPGRFSGRQFSNSRSEMNVSTLELGDSALYLCASRGDITNEKLFFGSGTQLSVL.

There are many counts of this clonotype. The rearrangement uses TRBV29-1 and TRBJ2-4; D unclear. The CDR3 extends over 12 amino acids. V was pared by 3 bases and J by 2 bases, with 5 bases between. Germline V gene sequence: CDR1 SQVTM, CDR2 ANQGSEA. The CDR3 region has the DNA TGCAGCGTTGAGGGTCCCAAAAACATTCAGTACTTC. Its protein is CSVEGPKNIQYF.

A few counts support this clonotype. The CDR3 DNA reads TGTGCCAGCAGCCAAGCAGGGCGGTATGAGCAGTTCTTC. Translation gives CASSQAGRYEQFF. The chain links TRBV3-1 to TRBJ2-1; tentatively, D is TRBD1 (5 bases). Germline assignment: CDR1 LGHDT and CDR2 YNNKEL (reference sequence). CDR3 size: 13 residues. V was cut by 1 base and J by 8 bases, with 9 bases left in between.

The rearrangement uses TRBV10-3 and TRBJ2-5; 8 bases are a match to TRBD1. The V gene's germline CDR1 is ENHRY and CDR2 SYGVKD. CDR3 length: 15 amino acids. Germline trimming cut 3 bases from V and 7 bases from J; bases unmatched to any gene: 10. The CDR3 spells CAISEGTGGEGTQYF. Here the CDR3 DNA reads TGTGCCATCAGTGAAGGGACAGGTGGAGAAGGGACCCAGTACTTC.

The CDR3 protein is CATSGTAPGLAGVGETQYF. CDR3 nucleotide sequence: TGTGCCACCAGTGGCACAGCGCCGGGACTAGCGGGAGTGGGAGAGACCCAGTACTTC. This rearrangement joins TRBV24-1 to TRBJ2-5; 14 positions agree with TRBD2. CDR3 size: 19 residues. The germline V gene encodes CDR1 KGHDR and CDR2 SFDVKD. V lost 5 bases, J lost 4 bases, and 14 bases stayed unmatched.

This clonotype was detected ten times or more. V usage is TRBV12-3 or TRBV12-4 and J usage is TRBJ1-1; D is unresolved. The V gene lost 5 bases and the J gene lost 7 bases, with 8 bases spanning the gap. CDR3 length: 11 residues. The CDR3 DNA reads as TGTGCCAGCAGTCAGTCGGTTGAAGCTTTCTTT. It encodes CASSQSVEAFF.

To note about this clonotype: This could be a read error, since a much larger clone is one nucleotide away. This chain uses TRBV27 with TRBJ2-5; possible D gene TRBD1, 5 bases. Germline V CDR1 and CDR2: MNHEY, SMNVEV (reference sequence). The CDR3 length is 13 residues. The CDR3 DNA is TGTGCCAGCAGTTTTAGGGGCGAGGAGATCCAGTACTTC. Translated: CASSFRGEEIQYF.

At least ten counts were recorded for this clonotype. The V and J genes are TRBV7-9 and TRBJ1-2, with a tentative D call TRBD1 (5 bases). The germline CDR1 and CDR2 sequences are SEHNR and FQNEAQ (reference sequence). The CDR3 runs to 15 residues. The V end was cut by 5 bases, the J end by 10 bases, with 23 bases between. The CDR3 bases are TGTGCCAGCAGCATCCCCACCGGGACTCCCGGAGACTACACCTTC. It is translated as CASSIPTGTPGDYTF.

The rearrangement links TRBV24-1 to TRBJ2-1; the D gene could be TRBD1 or TRBD2 (5 bases each). CDR1 is KGHDR, CDR2 SFDVKD, per germline. This CDR3 contains 19 residues. V lost 2 bases and J lost 6, with 25 bases in between. The CDR3 region has the DNA TGTGCCACCAGTGATTCCCTGGGGAGACCGGGGCCGAACCTCAATGAGCAGTTCTTC. This sequence encodes CATSDSLGRPGPNLNEQFF.

This clonotype was seen ten or more times. CDR3 protein: CASSPGTDTQYF. The DNA for the CDR3 is TGTGCCAGCAGCCCCGGGACAGATACGCAGTATTTT. V usage is TRBV12-3 or TRBV12-4 and J usage is TRBJ2-3; no clear D. Trimming removed 6 bases at V and 3 bases at J, with 7 bases between. This CDR3 comprises 12 residues.

Only a few counts were recorded for this clonotype. The gene calls are TRBV7-2 and TRBJ2-1; TRBD2 aligns across 8 bases. The CDR3 is 14 residues long. Per the germline V gene, CDR1 is SGHTA and CDR2 is FQGNSA. After removal of 5 bases from V and 6 bases from J, the junction contained 6 bases not matched to a gene. The CDR3 spells CASSERESTNEQFF. In nucleotides, the CDR3 is TGTGCCAGCAGCGAGCGGGAGAGCACCAATGAGCAGTTCTTC.